Following are 27 T cell receptor beta chains from one sample sequenced in a study of blood T cells in healthy people across ages. A sample-barcoded 5' primer and a J-beta primer mix were used in a second PCR of about 7 to 11 cycles. TCRdb re-derived calls from the 5' RACE reads in MiXCR, one entry per CDR3 protein. The sample has approximately 730,000 distinct CDR3 sequences; around 46% are singletons. The sequenced sample was blood. Receptors originate from a woman aged 55 to 70 in good health.

This rearrangement joins TRBV5-1 to TRBJ1-1; D gene ambiguous. The CDR3 is made up of 15 amino acids. Trimming took off 0 bases at V and 5 bases at J, with 14 bases between the two ends. Germline V gene sequence: CDR1 SGHRS, CDR2 YFSETQ. This chain's CDR3 is CASSLGFEGGTEAFF. The CDR3 bases are TGCGCCAGCAGCTTGGGCTTTGAAGGAGGGACTGAAGCTTTCTTT.

V gene TRBV7-2 combines with J gene TRBJ2-5; 9 bases are a match to TRBD2. J was trimmed by 1 base and V by 5 bases; bases with no gene match: 8. CDR1 SGHTA and CDR2 FQGNSA come from the germline V gene. This CDR3 has 16 residues. The CDR3 DNA is TGTGCCAGCAGCCTTCGGACTAGCGCCTTCCAAGAGACCCAGTACTTC. Its translation: CASSLRTSAFQETQYF.

Only a few counts were recorded for this clonotype. This chain links TRBV11-2 with TRBJ1-2; D gene unclear. The CDR3 extends over 14 amino acids. Germline V gene lookup returns CDR1 SGHAT and CDR2 FQNNGV. Trimming cost V 1 base and J 4 bases, with 10 bases left between them. The CDR3 region has the DNA TGTGCCAGCAGCTTAGCCGGAGCACCCTATGGCTACACCTTC. Translation: CASSLAGAPYGYTF.

This clonotype was observed at least ten times. The genes are TRBV5-6 and TRBJ2-5; 7 bases line up with TRBD1. Germline V gene lookup returns CDR1 SGHDT and CDR2 YYEEEE. The CDR3 totals 15 residues. The J segment lost 5 bases and the V segment lost 3 bases, leaving 10 bases of the junction unmatched. This CDR3 reads CASSSLKQGSETQYF. The CDR3 DNA reads TGTGCCAGCAGCTCCTTAAAACAGGGGTCCGAGACCCAGTACTTC.

The table lists this clonotype with many counts. CDR3 in amino acids: CASSELGAFYEQYF. The CDR3 nucleotides read TGTGCCAGCAGTGAATTGGGGGCCTTCTACGAGCAGTACTTC. The genes are TRBV25-1 and TRBJ2-7; TRBD1 is a possible D gene (6 bases). The CDR3 length is 14 residues. The V and J ends lost 1 base and 3 bases respectively, with 10 bases between them. Per the germline V gene, CDR1 is MGHDK and CDR2 is SYGVNS.

This clonotype was found a few times. This chain joins TRBV7-2 and TRBJ2-1; the D is unclear. V was pared by 5 bases and J by 3 bases, with 5 bases between. The germline CDR1 and CDR2 sequences are SGHTA and FQGNSA. The CDR3 contains 12 residues. The CDR3 protein is CASSHFYNEQFF. The DNA of the CDR3 is TGTGCCAGCAGCCATTTCTACAATGAGCAGTTCTTC. The variable domain in full, completed from reference TRBV7-2 and TRBJ2-1, reads GAGVSQSPSNKVTEKGKDVELRCDPISGHTALYWYRQSLGQGLEFLIYFQGNSAPDKSGLPSDRFSAERTGGSVSTLTIQRTQQEDSAVYLCASSHFYNEQFFGPGTRLTVL.

V gene TRBV5-1 combines with J gene TRBJ2-5, with 9 bases that match TRBD2. The CDR3 runs to 14 residues. After removal of 3 bases from V and 11 bases from J, the junction contained 11 bases not matched to a gene. Germline CDR1 is SGHRS and CDR2 is YFSETQ. The CDR3 nucleotides are TGCGCCAGCAGCTGGACTAGCGACGTTAATGAGCAGTACTTC. Amino acids: CASSWTSDVNEQYF.

The chain carries TRBV9 and TRBJ2-3; no definite D call. Trimming took off 1 base at V and 2 bases at J, with 5 bases between the two ends. The CDR3 spans 13 residues. Germline CDR1 is SGDLS and CDR2 is YYNGEE. CDR3 bases: TGTGCCAGCAGCGTAAGCCTCACAGATACGCAGTATTTT. Translating gives CASSVSLTDTQYF.

The chain links TRBV5-6 to TRBJ2-1; 12 bases fit TRBD2. J gave up 15 bases and V 1 base, and 8 bases lay outside the gene matches. The CDR3 is 14 amino acids. The germline V gene encodes CDR1 SGHDT and CDR2 YYEEEE. The CDR3 DNA is TGTGCCAGCAGCTTGCTAGCGGGAGGGCCGGGGCGGTTCTTC. Translated, it gives CASSLLAGGPGRFF.

The gene calls are TRBV7-3 and TRBJ1-1, with TRBD1 identical over 9 bases. The germline V gene encodes CDR1 SGHTA and CDR2 FQGTGA. V was clipped by 5 bases and J by 3 bases; unmatched bases: 7. The CDR3 loop spans 15 amino acids. The CDR3, as DNA: TGTGCCAGCAGCACCGGGACAGGGACCCACACTGAAGCTTTCTTT. As protein: CASSTGTGTHTEAFF. Looking up the rest from reference TRBV7-3 and TRBJ1-1 gives the full variable domain: GAGVSQTPSNKVTEKGKYVELRCDPISGHTALYWYRQSLGQGPEFLIYFQGTGAADDSGLPNDRFFAVRPEGSVSTLKIQRTERGDSAVYLCASSTGTGTHTEAFFGQGTRLTVV.

In this sample, this clonotype turned up a few times. The junction does not match germline at one end; this may be a read error. V is TRBV5-1 and J is TRBJ1-1; tentative D call: TRBD1 (5 bases). CDR3 length equals 14 residues. Germline CDR1 and CDR2: SGHRS and YFSETQ. The CDR3 is CASSFGGMNTEAFF. For the CDR3, the DNA is TGTGCCAGCAGTTTTGGGGGAATGAACACTGAAGCTTTCTTT.

This clonotype has a handful of counts. This chain joins TRBV25-1 and TRBJ2-5; 12 positions agree with TRBD1. Trimming cost V 3 bases and J 5 bases; bases outside gene matches: 7. There are 16 residues in the CDR3. Germline V gene lookup returns CDR1 MGHDK and CDR2 SYGVNS. This chain's CDR3 is CASSDRDRGPPETQYF. The CDR3 nucleotides read TGTGCCAGCAGTGACCGGGACAGGGGGCCCCCTGAGACCCAGTACTTC.

The sample holds a few counts of this clonotype. This chain connects TRBV7-2 to TRBJ2-3; the D gene is possibly TRBD2 (6 bases). The CDR3 extends over 16 amino acids. From germline, CDR1 is SGHTA and CDR2 FQGNSA. V lost 2 bases and J 0 bases, leaving 12 bases between the germline ends. DNA of the CDR3: TGTGCCAGCAGCTTAAGCCCACTAGCCAGCACAGATACGCAGTATTTT. Protein: CASSLSPLASTDTQYF.

This clonotype was seen more than once but under ten times. This chain uses TRBV4-3 with TRBJ2-7, with D unclear. Per the germline V gene, CDR1 is LGHNA and CDR2 is YSLEER. Trimming shortened V by 0 bases and J by 2 bases, and 14 bases separated the two germline ends. The CDR3 runs to 16 residues. The CDR3 spells CASSQDKASFPYEQYF. The DNA for the CDR3 is TGCGCCAGCAGCCAAGACAAAGCGTCTTTCCCCTACGAGCAGTACTTC.

A note on this clonotype: A read error may produce the germline difference seen at one junction end. The chain has TRBV7-2 and TRBJ2-1; 11 nucleotides match TRBD2. The CDR3 contains 15 residues. Germline CDR1 reads SGHTA; CDR2 reads FQGNSA. The DNA for the CDR3 is TGTGCCAGCAGGCTAGCGGGAGGATCCTACAAGGAGCAGTTCTTC. Translation: CASRLAGGSYKEQFF.

V is TRBV19 and J is TRBJ1-1; D unclear. The germline V gene encodes CDR1 LNHDA and CDR2 SQIVND (reference sequence). The V gene lost 3 bases and the J gene lost 4 bases, with 12 bases spanning the gap. The CDR3 extends over 14 amino acids. DNA for the CDR3: TGTGCCAGTAGTATTGGAGGGTTGGGCACTGAAGCTTTCTTT. Amino acids: CASSIGGLGTEAFF.

The chain is built from TRBV11-2 and TRBJ2-7; maybe TRBD1 (7 bases). The CDR3 length is 17 residues. V lost 10 bases to trimming and J lost 0 bases, with 25 bases between them. CDR1 is SGHAT and CDR2 is FQNNGV in the germline V gene. This chain's CDR3 is CATGNIWRGQSSYEQYF. Here the CDR3 DNA reads TGTGCCACCGGGAACATATGGAGGGGGCAGAGCTCCTACGAGCAGTACTTC. Based on the CDR3 plus reference TRBV11-2 and TRBJ2-7, the full variable domain is EAGVAQSPRYKIIEKRQSVAFWCNPISGHATLYWYQQILGQGPKLLIQFQNNGVVDDSQLPKDRFSAERLKGVDSTLKIQPAKLEDSAVYLCATGNIWRGQSSYEQYFGPGTRLTVT.

The rearrangement links TRBV5-1 to TRBJ2-5; D gene unclear. Germline V lookup: CDR1 SGHRS, CDR2 YFSETQ. The CDR3 is made up of 13 amino acids. V lost 0 bases to trimming and J lost 5 bases, with 8 bases between them. The CDR3 nucleotides are TGCGCCAGCAGCTTGGCCGAATGGGAGACCCAGTACTTC. Its translation: CASSLAEWETQYF. The complete variable domain, with remaining parts taken from reference TRBV5-1 and TRBJ2-5, reads KAGVTQTPRYLIKTRGQQVTLSCSPISGHRSVSWYQQTPGQGLQFLFEYFSETQRNKGNFPGRFSGRQFSNSRSEMNVSTLELGDSALYLCASSLAEWETQYFGPGTRLLVL.

With respect to this clonotype: An end of the junction does not agree with germline; a read error may underlie this. The chain links TRBV12-3 or TRBV12-4 to TRBJ1-5; the D gene is possibly TRBD1 (6 bases). CDR3 size: 13 residues. CDR3 loop: CASSLTGNPPQHF. As DNA, the CDR3 is TGTGCCAGCAGTTTAACAGGGAATCCGCCCCAGCATTTT.

This chain joins TRBV7-9 and TRBJ2-3; no clear D. V dropped 2 bases and J dropped 0 bases, with 12 bases sitting between them. Germline lookup yields CDR1 SEHNR and CDR2 FQNEAQ (reference sequence). The CDR3 length is 16 residues. The CDR3 here is CASSLRAATSTDTQYF. For the CDR3, the DNA is TGTGCCAGCAGCTTACGGGCAGCAACTAGCACAGATACGCAGTATTTT.

This clonotype was detected a few times. The gene calls are TRBV20-1 and TRBJ2-7; 9 nucleotides match TRBD2. This CDR3 contains 19 residues. In germline, CDR1 is DFQATT, CDR2 SNEGSKA (reference sequence). With 0 bases clipped from V and 1 base from J, the junction kept 16 bases outside the gene matches. This chain's CDR3 is CSARDLLPSGITGSYEQYF. CDR3 nucleotides: TGCAGTGCTAGAGATCTCTTGCCTAGCGGGATAACGGGGTCCTACGAGCAGTACTTC.

Worth noting for this clonotype: This could be a read error, since a much larger clone is one nucleotide away. J is TRBJ2-7 and V is TRBV6-5, with TRBD2 matching over 7 bases. Germline CDR1 reads MNHEY; CDR2 reads SVGAGI. This CDR3 contains 12 residues. The trim removed 6 bases at V and 6 bases at J, leaving 5 bases unmatched. The CDR3 coding sequence is TGTGCCAGCAGGTCAAGGACTAGCGAGCAGTACTTC. This encodes CASRSRTSEQYF.

The genes are TRBV4-2 and TRBJ1-4; TRBD1 matches 7 bases. The CDR3 is 16 residues long. Trimming cost V 0 bases and J 5 bases; bases outside gene matches: 6. Per the germline V gene, CDR1 is LGHNA and CDR2 is YNFKEQ. The CDR3 DNA reads TGTGCCAGCAGCCAAGAGAACGGACAGGCAAATGAAAAACTGTTTTTT. Protein sequence: CASSQENGQANEKLFF.

About this clonotype: Relative to the germline gene, one junction end is altered; a read error may explain this. V usage is TRBV12-3 or TRBV12-4 and J usage is TRBJ2-7; tentatively, D is TRBD2 (5 bases). CDR3 length equals 14 residues. DNA of the CDR3: TGTGCCAGCGGTTTTACTAGACTCACCTACGAGCAGTACTTC. Protein sequence: CASGFTRLTYEQYF.

The V and J genes are TRBV6-2 or TRBV6-3 and TRBJ1-2, with D possibly being TRBD1 (6 bases). Per the germline V gene, CDR1 is MNHEY and CDR2 is SVGEGT. The V end lost 2 bases, the J end lost 5 bases, and 9 bases lay between the germline ends. This CDR3 spans 13 amino acids. CDR3 region: CASSYEGVYGYTF. The DNA of the CDR3 is TGTGCCAGCAGTTACGAGGGGGTGTATGGCTACACCTTC.

The chain combines TRBV20-1 with TRBJ2-1; D gene uncertain. Trimming cost V 1 base and J 8 bases, with 9 bases left between them. Germline CDR1 is DFQATT and CDR2 is SNEGSKA (reference sequence). CDR3 length: 12 amino acids. Written as DNA, the CDR3 is TGCAGTGCTAGAGCTGTTTCCCATGAGCAGTTCTTC. It yields the protein CSARAVSHEQFF.

This clonotype was detected a few times. The V gene is TRBV7-7, the J gene TRBJ1-4; D unclear. CDR3 length: 12 amino acids. V was pared by 5 bases and J by 7 bases, with 8 bases between. Germline CDR1 reads SSHAT; CDR2 reads FNYEAQ (reference sequence). The CDR3 DNA follows: TGTGCCAGCAGCCCGGACGGTGAAAAACTGTTTTTT. It specifies CASSPDGEKLFF.